The T cell receptor beta chain described here comes from a study of T cell repertoires in cytomegalovirus infection. MiXCR was run by TCRdb on the reads, yielding one entry per CDR3 protein. This sample carries about 140,000 distinct CDR3 sequences, roughly 6% of them seen once, and the ten largest clones take about 20%. Unmatched junction bases numbered 7, after V lost 5 bases and J lost 4 bases. This CDR3 is built from 15 residues. Per the germline V gene, CDR1 is SGHRS and CDR2 is YFSETQ. The specimen was PBMCs. The chain is built from TRBV5-1 and TRBJ2-5, with TRBD2 matching 11 bases. This clonotype originated in a human donor in good health (CMV status not recorded). Some clones in this sample may be carry-over from other donors' samples. In nucleotides, the CDR3 is TGCGCCAGCAGTAGCGGGGGGGTCGGCGGAGAGACCCAGTACTTC. Translated: CASSSGGVGGETQYF.